This T cell receptor beta chain was found in a study of blood T cell repertoires in COVID-19. The table came from immunoSEQ multiplex PCR; TCRdb's copy has only in-frame clones and leaves some out. This repertoire shows roughly 250,000 clones, roughly 80% found once; its top ten account for around 12%. V lost 3 bases and J lost 1; bases outside the gene matches: 2. Germline V gene lookup returns CDR1 LGHNA and CDR2 YSLEER. The CDR3 totals 14 residues. The sample was peripheral blood. The source of this sequence is a woman aged 60-75 years with active or convalescent COVID-19. The V call is TRBV4-3, the J call TRBJ1-1; 7 nucleotides align to TRBD1. CDR3 protein: CASSHGTANTEAFF. The CDR3 region has the DNA TGCGCCAGCAGCCACGGGACAGCGAACACTGAAGCTTTCTTT.